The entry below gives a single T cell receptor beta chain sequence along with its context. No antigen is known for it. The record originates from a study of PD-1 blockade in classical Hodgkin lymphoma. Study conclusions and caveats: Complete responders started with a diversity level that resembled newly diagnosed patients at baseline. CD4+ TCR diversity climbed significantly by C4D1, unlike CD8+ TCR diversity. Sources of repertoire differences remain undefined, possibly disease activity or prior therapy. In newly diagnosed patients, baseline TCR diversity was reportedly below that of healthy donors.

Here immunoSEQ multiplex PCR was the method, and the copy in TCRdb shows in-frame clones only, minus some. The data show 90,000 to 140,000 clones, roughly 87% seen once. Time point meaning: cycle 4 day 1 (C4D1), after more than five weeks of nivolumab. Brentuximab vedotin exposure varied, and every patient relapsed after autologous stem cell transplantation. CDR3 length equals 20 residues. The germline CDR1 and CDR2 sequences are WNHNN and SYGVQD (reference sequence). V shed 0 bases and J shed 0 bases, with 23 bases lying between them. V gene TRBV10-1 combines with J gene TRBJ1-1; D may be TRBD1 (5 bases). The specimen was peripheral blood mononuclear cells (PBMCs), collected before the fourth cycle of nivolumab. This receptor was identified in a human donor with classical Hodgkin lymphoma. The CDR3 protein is CASSESTGRQGIHLNTEAFF. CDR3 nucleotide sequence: TGCGCCAGCAGTGAGTCGACGGGTCGGCAGGGAATCCACTTGAACACTGAAGCTTTCTTT.